What follows are 21 T cell receptor beta chains derived from one specimen sequenced in a study of identical twins. In TCRdb, the 5' RACE reads were re-called with MiXCR into one record per CDR3 protein. The sample lists 600,000 to 850,000 distinct CDR3 sequences, about 20% occurring once. These same records also appear under a second study, on T cells expressing NK-cell markers.

Input material: PBMCs. All receptors come from a woman younger than 30 in good health.

This chain links TRBV28 with TRBJ2-7, with D perhaps TRBD1 (6 bases). The CDR3 contains 15 residues. V lost 8 bases, J lost 0 bases, and 17 bases lay in between. Germline V gene data show CDR1 as MDHEN and CDR2 as SYDVKM. CDR3 nucleotides: TGTGCCAGCCATCCTACAGGGAAAATCTCCTACGAGCAGTACTTC. Protein product: CASHPTGKISYEQYF.

This clonotype was seen a handful of times. The rearrangement joins TRBV12-3 or TRBV12-4 to TRBJ1-1; the D is unclear. This CDR3 is 14 amino acids long. Trimming stripped 2 bases from V and 3 bases from J, with 10 bases between. The CDR3 bases are TGTGCCAGCAGTTTAAAGGGTAGAGACACTGAAGCTTTCTTT. This gives the protein CASSLKGRDTEAFF.

The rearrangement joins TRBV12-3 or TRBV12-4 to TRBJ2-7; D remains unclear. This CDR3 is 13 amino acids long. V was trimmed by 3 bases and J by 12 bases, leaving 18 bases between them. The CDR3 is CASSLGKSREAYF. CDR3 nucleotide sequence: TGTGCCAGCAGTTTGGGGAAATCGCGAGAGGCGTACTTC.

This clonotype was counted a few times. V and J are TRBV5-5 and TRBJ1-2; 7 bases are shared with TRBD1. There are 14 residues in the CDR3. J was trimmed by 6 bases and V by 4 bases; bases with no gene match: 9. Germline V gives CDR1 SGHKS, CDR2 YYEKEE (reference sequence). CDR3 bases: TGTGCCAGCAGCCCACTAACAGGGGAGGATGGCTACACCTTC. Translation gives CASSPLTGEDGYTF.

This clonotype has more than one count but fewer than ten. This chain uses TRBV29-1 with TRBJ2-2; TRBD1 matches at 12 bases. V was clipped by 6 bases and J by 5 bases; unmatched bases: 7. Germline loops: CDR1 SQVTM, CDR2 ANQGSEA. This CDR3 contains 15 residues. CDR3 loop: CSVSGQGALTGELFF. The CDR3 DNA reads as TGCAGCGTGTCGGGACAGGGGGCGCTTACCGGGGAGCTGTTTTTT.

The rearrangement links TRBV4-3 to TRBJ2-7; D unresolved. This CDR3 contains 15 residues. Deletions cut 0 bases from V and 1 base from J, with 10 bases between. CDR1 and CDR2 from the germline V gene are LGHNA and YSLEER. The CDR3 DNA reads as TGCGCCAGCAGCCAAGATTACTCCCAATCCTACGAGCAGTACTTC. Its translation is CASSQDYSQSYEQYF.

This clonotype was counted once. The V gene is TRBV6-1, the J gene TRBJ2-1, with unresolved D. Trimming shortened V by 5 bases and J by 5 bases, and 13 bases separated the two germline ends. CDR1 and CDR2 from the germline V gene are MNHNS and SASEGT. The CDR3 loop spans 14 amino acids. This CDR3 reads CASSPLSGHNEQFF. CDR3 coding DNA: TGTGCCAGCAGTCCACTTAGTGGGCACAATGAGCAGTTCTTC.

This clonotype was seen only a few times. CDR3 loop: CSASNVGFNEQFF. CDR3 nucleotide sequence: TGCAGTGCTAGTAACGTGGGGTTCAATGAGCAGTTCTTC. The chain is built from TRBV20-1 and TRBJ2-1; no reliable D call. The CDR3 runs to 13 residues. CDR1 is DFQATT, CDR2 SNEGSKA, per germline (reference sequence). V was pared by 3 bases and J by 6 bases, with 12 bases between.

The chain uses TRBV2 and TRBJ2-1, with 8 bases fitting TRBD2. Germline CDR1 reads SNHLY; CDR2 reads FYNNEI. After removal of 4 bases from V and 2 bases from J, the junction contained 10 bases not matched to a gene. CDR3 length: 17 residues. This CDR3 reads CASSVSGASGPYNEQFF. CDR3 DNA sequence: TGTGCCAGCAGTGTGTCGGGAGCTAGCGGGCCCTACAATGAGCAGTTCTTC.

This clonotype was seen many times. This chain uses TRBV15 with TRBJ1-6; 7 nucleotides match TRBD1. Germline V gene lookup returns CDR1 LNHNV and CDR2 YYDKDF (reference sequence). There are 16 residues in the CDR3. Trimming removed 2 bases from V and 3 bases from J; junction bases left unmatched: 4. As DNA, the CDR3 is TGTGCCACCAGCAGAAAACAGGGGTTCTATAATTCACCCCTCCACTTT. Its protein product is CATSRKQGFYNSPLHF.

This clonotype was detected only once. This chain links TRBV25-1 with TRBJ2-2; D is unresolved. Germline CDR1 and CDR2: MGHDK and SYGVNS. The CDR3 loop spans 13 amino acids. Trimming removed 4 bases from V and 4 bases from J, with 7 bases in between. The CDR3 protein is CASSVLLTGELFF. CDR3 nucleotide sequence: TGTGCCAGCAGTGTTCTCCTCACCGGGGAGCTGTTTTTT.

This clonotype was detected ten times or more. The V and J genes are TRBV12-3 or TRBV12-4 and TRBJ2-1; 10 nucleotides line up with TRBD2. The length of the CDR3 is 15 residues. V gave up 9 bases and J gave up 6 bases; unmatched junction bases: 11. CDR3: CASTHGLAEANEQFF. In nucleotides, the CDR3 is TGTGCCAGTACCCACGGACTAGCGGAAGCCAATGAGCAGTTCTTC.

The chain joins TRBV27 to TRBJ2-3, with a weak D call TRBD2 (6 bases). The germline CDR1 and CDR2 sequences are MNHEY and SMNVEV (reference sequence). With 4 bases removed from V and 2 bases from J, the gap between germline ends came to 28 bases. The CDR3 runs to 20 residues. The CDR3 nucleotides are TGTGCCAGCAGTTCCTCCCTCATCGTAGTTGGAGGGATGACCACAGATACGCAGTATTTT. It translates to CASSSSLIVVGGMTTDTQYF.

The V call is TRBV27, the J call TRBJ2-7; 9 bases map to TRBD2. Germline loops: CDR1 MNHEY, CDR2 SMNVEV (reference sequence). CDR3 length: 14 residues. J lost 6 bases, V lost 2 bases, and 5 bases had no gene match. Here the CDR3 DNA reads TGTGCCAGCAGTTTAAGAGCGGGAGGAACCGAGCAGTACTTC. This sequence encodes CASSLRAGGTEQYF.

This clonotype was seen a handful of times. The chain recombines TRBV27 with TRBJ2-3; 9 bases are shared with TRBD2. The germline V gene encodes CDR1 MNHEY and CDR2 SMNVEV (reference sequence). V shed 6 bases, J shed 4 bases, and the junction held 11 bases outside the gene matches. The CDR3 is made up of 16 amino acids. The CDR3 loop reads CASSRRQAGGSDTQYF. CDR3 DNA: TGTGCCAGCAGCCGTAGACAGGCGGGAGGGTCAGATACGCAGTATTTT.

This clonotype was found a few times. The chain couples TRBV20-1 to TRBJ2-7; TRBD1 matches 9 bases. The CDR3 runs 15 residues. Germline loops: CDR1 DFQATT, CDR2 SNEGSKA (reference sequence). V lost 5 bases to trimming and J lost 3 bases; unmatched junction nucleotides: 11. The CDR3 sequence: CSASSSGTGYYEQYF. The CDR3 DNA sequence: TGCAGTGCTTCCTCCTCCGGGACAGGGTACTACGAGCAGTACTTC.

This clonotype turned up a few times. The chain has TRBV12-3 or TRBV12-4 and TRBJ1-1; TRBD1 matches at 7 bases. With 6 bases clipped from V and 6 bases from J, the junction kept 10 bases outside the gene matches. This CDR3 is 14 amino acids long. CDR3 DNA: TGTGCCAGCAGCCAGACAGGGTATTTGGCTGAAGCTTTCTTT. Translating it yields CASSQTGYLAEAFF.

The chain uses TRBV7-9 and TRBJ2-7; unclear D gene. This CDR3 is built from 13 residues. Between the trimmed V and J ends, which lost 5 bases and 5 bases, there was a span of 13 bases. The germline CDR1 and CDR2 sequences are SEHNR and FQNEAQ (reference sequence). In DNA, the CDR3 is TGTGCCAGCAGCAACCCCCCCGAGGACGAGCAGTACTTC. Translated, it gives CASSNPPEDEQYF.

The chain combines TRBV12-3 or TRBV12-4 with TRBJ2-1; unclear D gene. Trimming took off 6 bases at V and 9 bases at J, with 12 bases between the two ends. CDR3 length: 12 residues. The DNA of the CDR3 is TGTGCCAGCAGCTCCGACTTCACTGAGCAGTTCTTC. This gives the protein CASSSDFTEQFF.

A few counts support this clonotype. The rearrangement uses TRBV7-9 and TRBJ2-1, with 13 positions matching TRBD2. In germline, CDR1 is SEHNR, CDR2 FQNEAQ (reference sequence). The junction had 5 bases not matched to a gene; V was cut back by 2 bases and J by 7 bases. This CDR3 has 16 amino acids. The CDR3, as DNA: TGTGCCAGCAGCTTAAGGGGACTAGCGGGGTCTAATGAGCAGTTCTTC. It translates to CASSLRGLAGSNEQFF.

The chain links TRBV6-1 to TRBJ1-2, with 7 bases that match TRBD1. Germline-derived CDR1 and CDR2 are MNHNS and SASEGT. V lost 6 bases to trimming and J lost 0 bases; unmatched junction nucleotides: 10. The CDR3 loop spans 16 amino acids. The CDR3 DNA reads TGTGCCAGCAGCCCTGAGGGGGCCCGAACTAACTATGGCTACACCTTC. Translated, it gives CASSPEGARTNYGYTF.